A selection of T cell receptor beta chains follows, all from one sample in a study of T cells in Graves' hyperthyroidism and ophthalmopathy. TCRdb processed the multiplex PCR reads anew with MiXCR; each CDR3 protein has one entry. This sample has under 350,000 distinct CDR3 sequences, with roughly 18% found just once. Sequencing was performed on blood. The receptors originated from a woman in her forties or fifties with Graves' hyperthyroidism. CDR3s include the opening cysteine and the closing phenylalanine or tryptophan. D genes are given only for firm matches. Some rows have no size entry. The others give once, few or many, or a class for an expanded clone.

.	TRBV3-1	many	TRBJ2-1	CASSPYSGSYNEQFF	TGTGCCAGCAGCCCTTATAGCGGTTCCTACAATGAGCAGTTCTTC
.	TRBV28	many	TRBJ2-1	CASSLYGNSYNEQFF	TGTGCCAGCAGTTTATACGGGAACTCCTACAATGAGCAGTTCTTC
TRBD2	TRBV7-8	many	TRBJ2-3	CASSFWTSATDTQYF	TGTGCCAGCAGCTTTTGGACTAGCGCGACAGATACGCAGTATTTT
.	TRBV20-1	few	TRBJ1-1	CSAREGWTEAFF	TGCAGTGCTAGAGAAGGTTGGACTGAAGCTTTCTTT
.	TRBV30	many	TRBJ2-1	CAWSRRRQVRYYNEQFF	TGTGCCTGGAGCCGACGGCGACAAGTTAGGTACTACAATGAGCAGTTCTTC
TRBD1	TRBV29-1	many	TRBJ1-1	CSVEGDNRGWVWNTEAFF	TGCAGCGTTGAAGGAGATAACAGGGGTTGGGTCTGGAACACTGAAGCTTTCTTT
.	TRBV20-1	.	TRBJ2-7	CSARGRVGRQYF	TGCAGTGCGAGAGGCAGGGTTGGGAGACAGTACTTC
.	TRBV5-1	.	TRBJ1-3	CASSPGTPSGNTIYF	TGCGCCAGCAGCCCCGGGACACCTTCTGGAAACACCATATATTTT
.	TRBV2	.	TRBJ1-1	CASTPQDTEAFF	TGTGCCAGCACCCCCCAGGACACTGAAGCTTTCTTT
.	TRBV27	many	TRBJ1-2	CASSSPRAYGYTF	TGTGCCAGCAGTTCCCCTAGAGCGTATGGCTACACCTTC
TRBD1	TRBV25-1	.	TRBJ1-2	CASSAGTGVGNYGYTF	TGTGCCAGCAGTGCCGGGACAGGGGTAGGGAACTATGGCTACACCTTC
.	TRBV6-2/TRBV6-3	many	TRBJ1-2	CASSYVQFSGELGYTF	TGTGCCAGCAGTTACGTACAGTTTTCGGGCGAACTTGGCTACACCTTC
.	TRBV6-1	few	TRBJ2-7	CASRTDSPTPVYEQYF	TGTGCCAGCAGAACTGACAGTCCCACTCCGGTATACGAGCAGTACTTC
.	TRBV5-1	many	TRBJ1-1	CASSLSGEPGNTEAFF	TGCGCCAGCAGCTTAAGCGGCGAACCTGGGAACACTGAAGCTTTCTTT
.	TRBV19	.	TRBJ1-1	CASSMTGVSEAFF	TGTGCCAGTAGTATGACGGGAGTCTCTGAAGCTTTCTTT
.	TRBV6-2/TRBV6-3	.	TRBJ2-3	CASNKGTDTQYF	TGTGCCAGCAACAAGGGCACAGATACGCAGTATTTT